Below, 11 T cell receptor beta chains from the same sample are listed, as sequenced in a study of identical twins. One entry per CDR3 protein, called by TCRdb with MiXCR from the 5' RACE reads. In the table there are approximately 1.8 million distinct CDR3 sequences, more than 30% of which are singletons. The sequencing input was cord blood. The receptors stem from a newborn girl in good health.

This clonotype was seen a handful of times. The chain carries TRBV4-1 and TRBJ1-2; D call uncertain. Germline-derived CDR1 and CDR2 are MGHRA and YSYEKL. V was cut by 0 bases and J by 3 bases, with 11 bases left in between. The CDR3 loop spans 15 amino acids. The CDR3 is CASSQDLTWDYGYTF. As DNA, the CDR3 is TGCGCCAGCAGCCAAGATTTGACGTGGGACTATGGCTACACCTTC.

This chain joins TRBV2 and TRBJ2-1, with no clear D. Germline CDR1 and CDR2: SNHLY and FYNNEI. This CDR3 is 13 amino acids long. The V gene lost 8 bases and the J gene lost 3 bases, with 11 bases spanning the gap. This chain's CDR3 is CASGVLNYNEQFF. Here the CDR3 DNA reads TGTGCCAGCGGGGTGCTCAACTACAATGAGCAGTTCTTC.

There are many counts of this clonotype. The rearrangement uses TRBV2 and TRBJ2-3; 14 bases align to TRBD2. CDR1 SNHLY and CDR2 FYNNEI come from the germline V gene. The CDR3 runs to 16 residues. V shed 10 bases, J shed 4 bases, and the junction held 10 bases outside the gene matches. The CDR3 here is CAIDGTSGSSADTQYF. Here the CDR3 DNA reads TGTGCCATCGATGGGACTAGCGGGAGTAGTGCAGATACGCAGTATTTT.

This clonotype was recorded only once. The DNA of the CDR3 is TGTGCCAGCAGCTTAGAAGGGGGTTCTGGAAACACCATATATTTT. It encodes CASSLEGGSGNTIYF. V and J are TRBV7-2 and TRBJ1-3; TRBD1 is a possible D gene (6 bases). The germline V gene has CDR1 SGHTA and CDR2 FQGNSA. Trimming cost V 1 base and J 1 base, with 8 bases left between them. This CDR3 is built from 15 residues.

The rearrangement joins TRBV30 to TRBJ2-7; tentatively, D is TRBD1 (5 bases). The CDR3 consists of 13 residues. Germline values: CDR1 GTSNPN, CDR2 SVGIG (reference sequence). The V end was cut by 0 bases, the J end by 5 bases, with 11 bases between. The chain's CDR3 is CAWSVARANEQYF. The CDR3 DNA follows: TGTGCCTGGAGTGTAGCCAGGGCCAACGAGCAGTACTTC.

This clonotype was found once. The rearrangement uses TRBV20-1 and TRBJ1-1; TRBD1 is a possible D gene (6 bases). Germline values: CDR1 DFQATT, CDR2 SNEGSKA (reference sequence). V was shortened by 6 bases and J by 2 bases, with 13 bases between the two germline ends. CDR3 length: 13 amino acids. In nucleotides, the CDR3 is TGCAGTGCCGCAAAGGGGGGAAACACTGAAGCTTTCTTT. Amino acid sequence: CSAAKGGNTEAFF.

The gene calls are TRBV5-5 and TRBJ2-1, with 7 bases matching TRBD2. CDR1 is SGHKS and CDR2 is YYEKEE in the germline V gene (reference sequence). V dropped 2 bases and J dropped 10; count of bases not matched to a gene: 12. The CDR3 totals 15 residues. The CDR3 loop reads CASSFNSGLSGEQFF. The CDR3 nucleotides are TGTGCCAGCAGCTTTAACTCGGGACTAAGTGGGGAGCAGTTCTTC.

As for this clonotype: The germline gene is not matched at one end of the junction; a read error may be the cause. The rearrangement uses TRBV20-1 and TRBJ1-6, with a tentative D call TRBD1 (5 bases). The CDR3 extends over 14 amino acids. Germline lookup yields CDR1 DFQATT and CDR2 SNEGSKA (reference sequence). CDR3 protein: CSARGQRYNSPPHF. CDR3 DNA sequence: TGCAGTGCTAGGGGGCAGCGGTATAATTCACCCCCCCACTTT.

V usage is TRBV2 and J usage is TRBJ2-4; D gene unclear. Germline assignment: CDR1 SNHLY and CDR2 FYNNEI. CDR3 size: 14 residues. V was pared by 7 bases and J by 0 bases, with 10 bases between. CDR3 loop: CASKGSIAKNIQYF. The CDR3 DNA reads TGTGCCAGCAAGGGCTCTATAGCCAAAAACATTCAGTACTTC.

V usage is TRBV11-2 and J usage is TRBJ2-7, with D possibly being TRBD1 (5 bases). The CDR3 sequence is 16 residues long. CDR1 SGHAT and CDR2 FQNNGV come from the germline V gene. Trimming left V 1 base short and J 2 bases short, with 15 bases between. Written as DNA, the CDR3 is TGTGCCAGCAGCTTAGGGTGGGGCGCGGATCCCTACGAGCAGTACTTC. Amino acids: CASSLGWGADPYEQYF.

The rearrangement links TRBV6-2 or TRBV6-3 to TRBJ1-2; D possibly corresponds to TRBD1 (6 bases). CDR1 and CDR2 from the germline V gene are MNHEY and SVGEGT. The germline V and J ends were trimmed by 4 bases and 7 bases, with 16 bases remaining between them. The CDR3 totals 14 residues. CDR3: CASSSPTGASGYTF. DNA of the CDR3: TGTGCCAGCAGTTCCCCTACGGGGGCGAGTGGCTACACCTTC.